Sequencing of this T cell receptor (beta chain) was carried out in a study of regulatory and conventional T cells in RAG deficiency. Blood CD4+ CD25-high CD127-low regulatory T cells supplied the genomic DNA template. Here immunoSEQ multiplex PCR was the method, and the copy in TCRdb shows in-frame clones only, minus some. Here the sample spans about 9,400 clones, around 89% being singletons. CDR1 and CDR2 from the germline V gene are SGDLS and YYNGEE. The CDR3 spans 17 residues. Trimming pared 0 bases from V and 4 bases from J, leaving 17 bases between. This clone was seen a few times. Another study also made use of these data, one on regulatory T cells. That investigation notes: The PCR used 52 TRBV and 13 TRBJ primers.

The clonotype originates from a human donor in good health. Material for sequencing was Tregs sorted from blood. The chain employs TRBV9 and TRBJ1-3; maybe TRBD1 (5 bases). The CDR3 protein is CASSVAGAGVSGNTIYF. The CDR3 coding sequence is TGTGCCAGCAGCGTAGCTGGGGCCGGGGTCAGCGGAAACACCATATATTTT.